This TCR beta chain was sequenced for a study of cytomegalovirus exposure and HLA in healthy donors. This clone was detected a few times. The germline V gene encodes CDR1 SGHVS and CDR2 FQNEAQ. V was clipped by 6 bases and J by 6 bases, with 18 bases between them. The CDR3 extends over 15 amino acids. The PCR ran on 60 Vbeta and 13 Jbeta primers. Only in-frame clones appear in the TCRdb table, and some are missing; sequencing was by immunoSEQ multiplex PCR. The table has fewer than 150,000 clones, roughly 67% seen once. The sequencing sample was made of PBMCs. The chain links TRBV7-8 to TRBJ2-4; D might be TRBD2 (7 bases). The TCR sequence derives from a man between 18 and 35 years old in good health and CMV-seropositive. DNA of the CDR3: TGTGCCAGCAGGAGGTACGACGGGGGGCCAAACATTCAGTACTTC. It yields the protein CASRRYDGGPNIQYF.